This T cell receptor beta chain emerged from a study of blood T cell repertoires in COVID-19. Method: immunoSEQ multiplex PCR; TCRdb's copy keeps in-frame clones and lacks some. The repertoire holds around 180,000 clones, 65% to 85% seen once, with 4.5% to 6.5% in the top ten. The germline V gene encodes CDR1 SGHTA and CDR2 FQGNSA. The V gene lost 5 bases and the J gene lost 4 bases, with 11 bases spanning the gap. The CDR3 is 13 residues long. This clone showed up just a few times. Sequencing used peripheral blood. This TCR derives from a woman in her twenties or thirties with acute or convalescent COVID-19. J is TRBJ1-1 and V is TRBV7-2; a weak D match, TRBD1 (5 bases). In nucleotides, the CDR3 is TGTGCCAGCAGCCGCGGACAACTCACTGAAGCTTTCTTT. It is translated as CASSRGQLTEAFF.